The T cell receptor (beta chain) described here comes from a study of blood T cell repertoires in COVID-19 (dated by TCRdb to the early 2020s). Broadly, across the study: Collaborator samples came from the United States, Italy and Spain and covered acute and convalescent phases of COVID-19. Nearly every sample came with metadata listing a de-identified subject ID, COVID-19 status, age in years and sex. The repertoires were released in a freely available public database intended as a resource for research on the immune response to SARS-CoV-2. The prospective study material was composed of cDNA or gDNA derived from T cells, B-cell-depleted T cells, or PBMCs. The dataset comprised deeply sampled blood TCRbeta repertoires from subjects exposed to, actively infected with, or recovered from COVID-19. HLA class I and class II types, where available, came from metadata supplied by the sample provider rather than from assay-based typing. Samples came from the ongoing ImmuneRACE study (first 160 participants) plus 1,254 subjects from 6 global collaborators. Results the study describes overall, beyond this receptor: The amount of clinical and demographic metadata varied by source and participant and was provided uncurated.

The germline V gene supplies CDR1 KGHDR and CDR2 SFDVKD. The CDR3, from cysteine to phenylalanine, totals 16 residues. Only CDR3 DNA remains: 48 bases, in frame from the first base. Compared with germline, V lacks 9 bases and J lacks 6 bases; bases without a gene match: 12. Of note for this clone: This receptor's antigen is unknown. Within one base of it there is no much larger clone, and no base qualities were kept.

The immunoSEQ Assay, a bias-controlled multiplex PCR, was used to amplify TCRbeta CDR3 regions from genomic DNA. The paper's processing steps were these. The number of nucleated cells in each sample was estimated by amplification of reference gene primers within the assay. To quantify the absolute abundance of each unique TCRbeta CDR3 rearrangement, sequence reads were collapsed and filtered. For each sample, productive Simpson clonality was calculated as the square root of Simpson's diversity index over productive rearrangements. This is the immuneACCESS table as TCRdb keeps it, with only in-frame sequences that have V and J called. A part of the clones is gone; compared with another copy, unresolved V genes explain less than half, and the rest is unexplained. Clonal size and the V and J genes are those of that table, whereas D and trimming came from the DNA. The sample yields 190,000 or so clones; roughly 87% were counted once. The ten top clones hold around 2% of the sample.

Participants in the prospective study were aged roughly 18 to 89 years, lived in 24 United States geographic areas, and enrolled through a virtual design. In the prospective study, participants were assigned to cohorts based on the clinical history participants reported in a screening survey and a study questionnaire. For ImmuneRACE Cohort 3, a participant was defined as recovered based on two consecutive negative NP/OP PCR tests, clearance by a healthcare professional, or resolution of symptoms. Each participant in the prospective study had whole blood, serum and a nasopharyngeal or oropharyngeal swab collected by mobile phlebotomists. Over a roughly two-month period, participants in the prospective study had the option of providing additional blood draws and questionnaires. Prospective study blood samples were shipped either frozen or at room temperature before DNA extraction.

The material sequenced was PBMCs or T cells enriched from blood (not recorded which). Recombination linked TRBV24-1 to TRBJ2-1; a stretch of 11 junction bases matches TRBD2. The clonotype originates from a woman in her 30s who had recovered from COVID-19. The DNA sequence is TGTGCCACCGAGACTAGCGGGACCGTTCCCTCCAATGAGCAGTTCTTC. This yields the protein CATETSGTVPSNEQFF.